One T cell receptor beta chain is described in this entry. The record originates from a study of PD-L1 blockade in urothelial cancer. Here immunoSEQ multiplex PCR was the method, and the copy in TCRdb shows in-frame clones only, minus some. Of 80,000 to 130,000 clones in the sample, about nine tenths were seen once. Germline CDR1 and CDR2: SGHVS and FNYEAQ. The V and J ends lost 5 bases and 1 base respectively, with 18 bases between them. The CDR3 spans 17 residues. Each patient supplied 1 to 8 pretreatment and on-treatment samples. This TCR was recovered from a woman older than 75 with urothelial cancer. V is TRBV7-6 and J is TRBJ1-5; D is possibly TRBD1 (6 bases). The source was PBMCs, collected around atezolizumab (anti-PD-L1) treatment. CDR3 residues: CASSPLGRGGSNQPQHF. In nucleotides, the CDR3 is TGTGCCAGCAGCCCGCTGGGCAGGGGCGGCAGCAATCAGCCCCAGCATTTT.